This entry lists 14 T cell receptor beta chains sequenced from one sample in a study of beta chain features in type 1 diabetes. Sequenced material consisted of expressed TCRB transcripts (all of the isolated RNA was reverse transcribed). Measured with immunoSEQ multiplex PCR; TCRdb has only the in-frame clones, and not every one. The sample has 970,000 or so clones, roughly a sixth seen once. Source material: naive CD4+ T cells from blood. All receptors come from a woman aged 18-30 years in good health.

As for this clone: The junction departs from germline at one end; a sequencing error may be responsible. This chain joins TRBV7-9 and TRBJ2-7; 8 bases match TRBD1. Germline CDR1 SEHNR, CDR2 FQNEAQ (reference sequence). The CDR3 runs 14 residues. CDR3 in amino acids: CASRLDRGPYEQYF. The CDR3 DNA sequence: TGTGCCAGCAGGTTAGACAGGGGACCCTACGAGCAGTACTTC.

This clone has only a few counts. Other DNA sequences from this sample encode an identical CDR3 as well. The CDR3 bases are TGCGCCAGCAGCTTAGGACTAGCGAATGAGCAGTTCTTC. Protein sequence: CASSLGLANEQFF. The J gene is TRBJ2-1, the V gene TRBV5-1; 9 bases match TRBD2. This CDR3 has 13 amino acids. The J segment lost 7 bases and the V segment lost 2 bases, leaving 1 base of the junction unmatched. Germline V gene data show CDR1 as SGHRS and CDR2 as YFSETQ.

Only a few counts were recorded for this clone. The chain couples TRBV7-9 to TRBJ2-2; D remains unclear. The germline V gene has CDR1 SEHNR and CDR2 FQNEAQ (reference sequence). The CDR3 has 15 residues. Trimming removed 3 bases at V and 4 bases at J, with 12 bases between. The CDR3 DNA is TGTGCCAGCAGCTTTAGTGGCTCCGGCACCGGGGAGCTGTTTTTT. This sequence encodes CASSFSGSGTGELFF.

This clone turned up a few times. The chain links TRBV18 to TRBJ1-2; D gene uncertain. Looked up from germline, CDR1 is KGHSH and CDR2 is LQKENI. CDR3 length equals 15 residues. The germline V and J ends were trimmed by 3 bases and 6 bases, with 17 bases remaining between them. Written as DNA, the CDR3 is TGTGCCAGCTCACCGCAAGGCGCTTTCTGGGATGGCTACACCTTC. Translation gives CASSPQGAFWDGYTF. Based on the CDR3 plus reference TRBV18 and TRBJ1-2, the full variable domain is NAGVMQNPRHLVRRRGQEARLRCSPMKGHSHVYWYRQLPEEGLKFMVYLQKENIIDESGMPKERFSAEFPKEGPSILRIQQVVRGDSAAYFCASSPQGAFWDGYTFGSGTRLTVV.

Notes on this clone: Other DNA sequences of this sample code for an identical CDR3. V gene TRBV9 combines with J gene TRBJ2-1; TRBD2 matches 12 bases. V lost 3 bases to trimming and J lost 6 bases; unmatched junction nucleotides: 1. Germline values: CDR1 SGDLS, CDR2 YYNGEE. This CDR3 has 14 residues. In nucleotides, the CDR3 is TGTGCCAGCAGCGAGACTAGCGGGAGCAATGAGCAGTTCTTC. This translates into CASSETSGSNEQFF.

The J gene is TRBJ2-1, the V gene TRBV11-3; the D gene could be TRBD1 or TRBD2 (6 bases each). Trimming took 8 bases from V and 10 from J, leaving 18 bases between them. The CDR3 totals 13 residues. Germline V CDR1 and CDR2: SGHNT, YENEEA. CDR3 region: CASYGGRPPEQFF. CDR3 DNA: TGTGCCAGCTATGGGGGGCGTCCCCCAGAGCAGTTCTTC.

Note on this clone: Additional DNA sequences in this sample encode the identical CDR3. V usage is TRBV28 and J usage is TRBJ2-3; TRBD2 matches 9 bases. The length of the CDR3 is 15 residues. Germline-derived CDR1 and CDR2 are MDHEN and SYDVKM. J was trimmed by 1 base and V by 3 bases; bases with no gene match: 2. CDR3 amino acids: CASSFRGRGTDTQYF. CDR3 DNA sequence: TGTGCCAGCAGTTTTCGCGGGAGGGGCACAGATACGCAGTATTTT.

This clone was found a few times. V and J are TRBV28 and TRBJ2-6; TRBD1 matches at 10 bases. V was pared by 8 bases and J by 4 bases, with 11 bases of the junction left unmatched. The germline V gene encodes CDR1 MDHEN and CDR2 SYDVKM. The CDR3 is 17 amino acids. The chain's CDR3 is CASDRGPGLPGANVLTF. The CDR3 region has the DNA TGTGCCAGCGACAGGGGGCCTGGACTCCCCGGGGCCAACGTCCTGACTTTC.

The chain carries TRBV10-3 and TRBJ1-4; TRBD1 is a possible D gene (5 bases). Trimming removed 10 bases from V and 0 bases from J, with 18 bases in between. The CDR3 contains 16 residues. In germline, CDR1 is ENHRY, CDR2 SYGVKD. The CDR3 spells CATRGRGSTTNEKLFF. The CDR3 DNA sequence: TGTGCCACCCGGGGACGGGGGAGTACAACTAATGAAAAACTGTTTTTT.

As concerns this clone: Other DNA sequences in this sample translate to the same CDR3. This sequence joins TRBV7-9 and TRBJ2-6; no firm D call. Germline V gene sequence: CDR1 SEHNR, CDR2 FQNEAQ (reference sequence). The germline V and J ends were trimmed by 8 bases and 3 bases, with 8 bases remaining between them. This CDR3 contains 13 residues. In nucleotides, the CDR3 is TGTGCCAGCTCTCTCTTTGGGGCCAACGTCCTGACTTTC. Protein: CASSLFGANVLTF. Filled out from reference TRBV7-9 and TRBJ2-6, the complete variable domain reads DTGVSQNPRHKITKRGQNVTFRCDPISEHNRLYWYRQTLGQGPEFLTYFQNEAQLEKSRLLSDRFSAERPKGSFSTLEIQRTEQGDSAMYLCASSLFGANVLTFGAGSRLTVL.

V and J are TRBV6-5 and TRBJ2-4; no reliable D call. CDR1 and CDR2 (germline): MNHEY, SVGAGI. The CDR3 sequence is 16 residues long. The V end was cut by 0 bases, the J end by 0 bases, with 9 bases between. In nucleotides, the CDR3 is TGTGCCAGCAGTTACTCCACACCGCTAGCCAAAAACATTCAGTACTTC. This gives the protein CASSYSTPLAKNIQYF.

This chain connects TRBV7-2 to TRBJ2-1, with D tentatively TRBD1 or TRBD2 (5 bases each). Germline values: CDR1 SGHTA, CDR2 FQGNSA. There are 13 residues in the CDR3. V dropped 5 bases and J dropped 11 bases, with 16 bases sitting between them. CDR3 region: CASSTRDPGKQFF. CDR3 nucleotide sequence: TGTGCCAGCAGCACAAGGGACCCAGGGAAGCAGTTCTTC. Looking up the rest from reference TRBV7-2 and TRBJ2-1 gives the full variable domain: GAGVSQSPSNKVTEKGKDVELRCDPISGHTALYWYRQSLGQGLEFLIYFQGNSAPDKSGLPSDRFSAERTGGSVSTLTIQRTQQEDSAVYLCASSTRDPGKQFFGPGTRLTVL.

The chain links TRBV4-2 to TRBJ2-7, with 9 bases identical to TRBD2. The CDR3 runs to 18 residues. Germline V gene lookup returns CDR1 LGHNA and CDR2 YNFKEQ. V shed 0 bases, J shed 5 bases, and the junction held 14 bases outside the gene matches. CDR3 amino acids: CASSQETLREGRRNEQYF. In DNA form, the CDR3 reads TGTGCCAGCAGCCAAGAAACCCTGCGGGAGGGCCGTCGGAACGAGCAGTACTTC.

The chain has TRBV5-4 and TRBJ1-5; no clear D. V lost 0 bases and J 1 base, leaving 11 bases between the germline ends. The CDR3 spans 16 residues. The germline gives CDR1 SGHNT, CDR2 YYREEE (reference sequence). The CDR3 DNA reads TGTGCCAGCAGCTTGGGAACGGGAAAGAGCAATCAGCCCCAGCATTTT. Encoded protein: CASSLGTGKSNQPQHF.